This paragraph reports one T cell receptor beta chain. Its antigen is as yet unknown. These data are taken from a study of long-term antiretroviral therapy in people with HIV. Study-level points and caveats: In HIV, the repertoires covered a tighter span of CDR3 lengths than in controls. Older ART regimens may have been in use when blood was drawn between the mid-2000s and the late 2010s. Dominance of pre-ART expanded clones persisted, fluctuating and often declining after ART. Post-ART samples showed increased diversity that remained below transplant donor control levels.

From germline, CDR1 is SGHVS and CDR2 FQNEAQ. Trimming shortened V by 7 bases and J by 2 bases, and 17 bases separated the two germline ends. The CDR3 runs 15 residues. Researchers ran immunoSEQ v3.0 at survey level. Method: immunoSEQ multiplex PCR; TCRdb's copy keeps in-frame clones and lacks some. The sample shows 26,000 or so clones, around nine tenths of them seen only once. The rearrangement joins TRBV7-8 to TRBJ2-5; TRBD2 is a possible D gene (6 bases). The receptor was derived from a young woman with HIV. The sequencing here drew on unsorted PBMCs, taken 0.5 years after starting antiretroviral therapy. The chain's CDR3 is CASTSPGTSQETQYF. The CDR3 region has the DNA TGTGCCAGCACCTCCCCAGGGACTTCACAAGAGACCCAGTACTTC. Drawing the rest from reference TRBV7-8 and TRBJ2-5, the complete variable domain is GAGVSQSPRYKVAKRGQDVALRCDPISGHVSLFWYQQALGQGPEFLTYFQNEAQLDKSGLPSDRFFAERPEGSVSTLKIQRTQQEDSAVYLCASTSPGTSQETQYFGPGTRLLVL.